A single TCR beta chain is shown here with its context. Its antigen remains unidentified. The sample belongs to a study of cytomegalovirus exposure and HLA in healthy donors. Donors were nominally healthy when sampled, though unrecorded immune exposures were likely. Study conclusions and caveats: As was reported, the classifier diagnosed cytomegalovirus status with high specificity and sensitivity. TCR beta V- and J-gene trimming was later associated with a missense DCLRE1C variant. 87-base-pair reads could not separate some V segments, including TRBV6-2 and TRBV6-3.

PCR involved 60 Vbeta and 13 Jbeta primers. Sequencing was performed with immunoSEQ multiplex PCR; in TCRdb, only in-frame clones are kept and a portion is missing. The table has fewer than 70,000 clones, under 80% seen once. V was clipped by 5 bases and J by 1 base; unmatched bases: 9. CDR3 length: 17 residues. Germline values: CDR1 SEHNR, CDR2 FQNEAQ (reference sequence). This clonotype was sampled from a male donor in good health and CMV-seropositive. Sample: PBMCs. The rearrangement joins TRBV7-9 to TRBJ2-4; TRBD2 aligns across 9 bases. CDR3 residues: CASSPGAGGPAKNIQYF. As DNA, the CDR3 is TGTGCCAGCAGCCCCGGCGCGGGAGGGCCTGCCAAAAACATTCAGTACTTC.